The next 8 T cell receptor beta chains were all read from a single sample in a study of blood T cell repertoires in COVID-19. Some clones are missing from TCRdb's copy, which holds only in-frame ones; the method was immunoSEQ multiplex PCR. Among 250,000 or so clones, approximately 89% were seen once, and the ten largest hold under 2.5%. Sequences were obtained from PBMCs or T cells enriched from blood (not recorded which). All receptors derive from a woman aged 35 to 49 with acute COVID-19.

V and J are TRBV12-3 or TRBV12-4 and TRBJ1-2; D remains ambiguous. V was shortened by 7 bases and J by 7 bases, with 13 bases between the two germline ends. The CDR3 has 12 residues. The CDR3: CASIELASGYTF. In DNA form, the CDR3 reads TGTGCCAGCATTGAGCTCGCGAGTGGCTACACCTTC.

The chain is built from TRBV29-1 and TRBJ1-4; a weak D match, TRBD1 (6 bases). Germline loops: CDR1 SQVTM, CDR2 ANQGSEA. The CDR3 contains 12 residues. Trimming removed 7 bases at V and 8 bases at J, with 14 bases between. The chain's CDR3 is CSGRTGPEKLFF. CDR3 sequence (DNA): TGCAGCGGACGCACAGGGCCCGAAAAACTGTTTTTT.

The gene calls are TRBV2 and TRBJ2-5; 8 bases line up with TRBD1. V was clipped by 6 bases and J by 4 bases; unmatched bases: 4. The CDR3 has 13 amino acids. Germline-derived CDR1 and CDR2 are SNHLY and FYNNEI. CDR3 in DNA: TGTGCCAGCAGCAGGGACAGGTTAGAGACCCAGTACTTC. Translated: CASSRDRLETQYF.

The CDR3 DNA reads TGTGCCAGCTCACCACAAGCGGGGCCTGGAAACACCATATATTTT. Amino acid sequence: CASSPQAGPGNTIYF. This chain connects TRBV18 to TRBJ1-3, with a tentative D call TRBD1 (5 bases). The CDR3 is made up of 15 amino acids. V lost 1 base and J lost 2, with 9 bases in between. Looked up from germline, CDR1 is KGHSH and CDR2 is LQKENI.

The CDR3 here is CASSSRGSDNSPLHF. In nucleotides, the CDR3 is TGTGCCAGCAGCTCCAGGGGATCCGATAATTCACCCCTCCACTTT. V usage is TRBV11-2 and J usage is TRBJ1-6; a possible D gene is TRBD1 (6 bases). The V and J ends lost 4 bases and 5 bases respectively, with 12 bases between them. The length of the CDR3 is 15 residues. CDR1 SGHAT and CDR2 FQNNGV come from the germline V gene.

V and J are TRBV18 and TRBJ2-5; no reliable D call. Germline V gene data show CDR1 as KGHSH and CDR2 as LQKENI. V lost 5 bases and J lost 2, with 9 bases in between. The CDR3 extends over 13 amino acids. This CDR3 reads CASSSGFQETQYF. CDR3 nucleotides: TGTGCCAGCTCATCCGGTTTTCAAGAGACCCAGTACTTC. The variable domain in full, completed from reference TRBV18 and TRBJ2-5, reads NAGVMQNPRHLVRRRGQEARLRCSPMKGHSHVYWYRQLPEEGLKFMVYLQKENIIDESGMPKERFSAEFPKEGPSILRIQQVVRGDSAAYFCASSSGFQETQYFGPGTRLLVL.

The chain recombines TRBV6-2 or TRBV6-3 with TRBJ1-2, with TRBD1 matching 8 bases. J lost 4 bases, V lost 2 bases, and 12 bases had no gene match. Germline V gene lookup returns CDR1 MNHEY and CDR2 SVGEGT. CDR3 length: 17 residues. Written as DNA, the CDR3 is TGTGCCAGCAGTTACGTAGGACAGGGAAGACTACTCTATGGCTACACCTTC. Its translation is CASSYVGQGRLLYGYTF.

This chain links TRBV6-5 with TRBJ2-1, with D unclear. The CDR3 spans 10 residues. Between the trimmed V and J ends, which lost 6 bases and 6 bases, there was a span of 3 bases. The germline V gene has CDR1 MNHEY and CDR2 SVGAGI. The CDR3 region is CASSRNEQFF. The CDR3 region has the DNA TGTGCCAGCAGCCGCAATGAGCAGTTCTTC.